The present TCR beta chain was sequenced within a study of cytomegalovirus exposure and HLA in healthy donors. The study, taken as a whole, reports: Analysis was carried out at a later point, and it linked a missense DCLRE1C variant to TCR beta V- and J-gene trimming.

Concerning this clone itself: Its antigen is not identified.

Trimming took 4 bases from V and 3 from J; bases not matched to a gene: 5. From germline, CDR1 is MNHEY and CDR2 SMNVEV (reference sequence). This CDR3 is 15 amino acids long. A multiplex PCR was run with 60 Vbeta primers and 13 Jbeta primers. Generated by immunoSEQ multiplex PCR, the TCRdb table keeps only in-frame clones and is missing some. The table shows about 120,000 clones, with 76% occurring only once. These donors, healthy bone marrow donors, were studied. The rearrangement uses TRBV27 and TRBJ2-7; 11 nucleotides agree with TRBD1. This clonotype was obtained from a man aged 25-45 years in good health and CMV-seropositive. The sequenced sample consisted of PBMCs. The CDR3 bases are TGTGCCAGCAGTTGGGTGGGGACAGGGGGCTACGAGCAGTACTTC. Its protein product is CASSWVGTGGYEQYF.